The sequence of this T cell receptor beta chain was determined in a study of blood T cell repertoires in COVID-19. Study at large: Acute-phase and convalescent COVID-19 samples originated in the United States, Italy and Spain. Sample material is recorded as cDNA or gDNA derived from T cells, B-cell-depleted T cells, or PBMCs.

As processed by the authors: The assay estimated nucleated cells by amplifying reference gene primers. Clones were sequenced by immunoSEQ multiplex PCR, and TCRdb holds only the in-frame ones, with some missing. V and J calls and clone size are as listed in that table; D and trimming were resolved from the DNA. Of 100,000 or so clones in the sample, roughly 80% were seen once. Trimming stripped 1 base from V and 3 bases from J, with 10 bases between. This CDR3 region has 14 residues. In germline, CDR1 is SGHDT, CDR2 YYEEEE. The sequenced sample was peripheral blood. The chain recombines TRBV5-6 with TRBJ1-2, with D possibly matching TRBD1 (6 bases). The TCR comes from a man between 65 and 79 years old with active or convalescent COVID-19. For the CDR3, the DNA is TGTGCCAGCAGCTTGAACAGGGCCCACTATGGCTACACCTTC. This gives the protein CASSLNRAHYGYTF.